These 21 T cell receptor beta chains came from one sample sequenced in a study of shared clonotypes between healthy human individuals. Sequencing was performed with immunoSEQ multiplex PCR; in TCRdb, only in-frame clones are kept and a portion is missing. The profile shows roughly 500,000 clones, over 60% of them singletons. The sample was PBMCs. These receptors were taken from a woman between 35 and 50 years old in good health. Some clones in this sample may be carry-over from other donors' samples.

As concerns this clone: Other DNA sequences in this specimen translate into the identical CDR3. The V and J genes are TRBV7-3 and TRBJ2-1, with D tentatively TRBD2 (7 bases). This CDR3 region has 14 residues. From germline, CDR1 is SGHTA and CDR2 FQGTGA. Trimming removed 5 bases at V and 9 bases at J, with 17 bases between. DNA for the CDR3: TGTGCCAGCAGCCCGCTAGCGGAGGGGGGTGAGCAGTTCTTC. Translating gives CASSPLAEGGEQFF.

This sequence joins TRBV29-1 and TRBJ2-4; weak D call: TRBD2 (5 bases). V lost 1 base and J 0 bases, leaving 13 bases between the germline ends. Per germline, CDR1 SQVTM and CDR2 ANQGSEA. This CDR3 region has 16 residues. The DNA of the CDR3 is TGCAGCGTTGAAGGGGTATGGGGAGCAGCCAAAAACATTCAGTACTTC. Protein sequence: CSVEGVWGAAKNIQYF.

This chain connects TRBV15 to TRBJ1-2; D is uncertain. Trimming removed 1 base from V and 2 bases from J, with 11 bases in between. The CDR3 consists of 15 residues. CDR1 is LNHNV, CDR2 YYDKDF, per germline (reference sequence). The CDR3 sequence: CATSRVLWENYGYTF. The CDR3 coding sequence is TGTGCCACCAGCAGAGTACTGTGGGAGAACTATGGCTACACCTTC.

The table lists this clone with a count of one. The genes are TRBV7-2 and TRBJ1-2, with 7 bases aligning to TRBD1. The V gene's germline CDR1 is SGHTA and CDR2 FQGNSA. The length of the CDR3 is 14 residues. J lost 4 bases, V lost 4 bases, and 6 bases had no gene match. The CDR3: CASSSTGTAYGYTF. CDR3 bases: TGTGCCAGCAGCTCCACCGGGACAGCCTATGGCTACACCTTC.

The rearrangement links TRBV7-2 to TRBJ2-1; 8 positions match TRBD2. The CDR3 has 18 residues. V lost 1 base, J lost 4 bases, and 12 bases stayed unmatched. The germline gives CDR1 SGHTA, CDR2 FQGNSA. The CDR3 bases are TGTGCCAGCAGCTTAGGCTACGGGAGGGGCGGGAATTACAATGAGCAGTTCTTC. Translated, it gives CASSLGYGRGGNYNEQFF.

In DNA form, the CDR3 reads TGCGCCAGCAGCGTACAGGGGACCTCTGGAAACACCATATATTTT. Encoded protein: CASSVQGTSGNTIYF. The chain is built from TRBV4-1 and TRBJ1-3, with 7 bases that match TRBD1. The junction had 4 bases not matched to a gene; V was cut back by 5 bases and J by 0 bases. Germline values: CDR1 MGHRA, CDR2 YSYEKL. This CDR3 contains 15 residues.

Details on this clone: This same CDR3 is encoded by further DNA sequences in the sample. V gene TRBV5-1 combines with J gene TRBJ2-3; TRBD1 or TRBD2 may be the D gene (5 bases each). CDR3 length: 14 residues. Germline V gene sequence: CDR1 SGHRS, CDR2 YFSETQ. The V end lost 4 bases, the J end lost 2 bases, and 11 bases lay between the germline ends. The CDR3 coding sequence is TGCGCCAGCAGCCCCGGGACGGTCACAGATACGCAGTATTTT. Amino acid sequence: CASSPGTVTDTQYF.

The chain employs TRBV6-5 and TRBJ2-3; TRBD1 might be the D (6 bases). From germline, CDR1 is MNHEY and CDR2 SVGAGI. The V end was cut by 7 bases, the J end by 2 bases, with 10 bases between. This CDR3 is built from 13 residues. CDR3 in DNA: TGTGCCAGCAATACAGGGACCACAGATACGCAGTATTTT. Translating it yields CASNTGTTDTQYF.

The chain has TRBV15 and TRBJ2-3; TRBD2 agrees at 9 bases. Germline CDR1 LNHNV, CDR2 YYDKDF (reference sequence). There are 16 residues in the CDR3. V dropped 5 bases and J dropped 2; count of bases not matched to a gene: 8. The CDR3 DNA is TGTGCCACCAGCTTGGAGCTAGCGGGACCCACAGATACGCAGTATTTT. Protein sequence: CATSLELAGPTDTQYF.

Turning to this clone: A much larger clone sits a single nucleotide away, making a read error possible. Other DNA sequences of this sample code for an identical CDR3. The gene calls are TRBV5-1 and TRBJ1-1; D uncertain. The CDR3 runs to 13 residues. Germline assignment: CDR1 SGHRS and CDR2 YFSETQ. CDR3 residues: CASSLVGTVEAFF. The DNA of the CDR3 is TGCGCCAGCAGCTTGGTGGGCACGGTTGAAGCTTTCTTC. Combining the CDR3 with reference TRBV5-1 and TRBJ1-1 gives the whole variable domain KAGVTQTPRYLIKTRGQQVTLSCSPISGHRSVSWYQQTPGQGLQFLFEYFSETQRNKGNFPGRFSGRQFSNSRSEMNVSTLELGDSALYLCASSLVGTVEAFFGQGTRLTVV.

A few counts support this clone. Other DNA sequences from this sample encode an identical CDR3 as well. This rearrangement joins TRBV7-8 to TRBJ2-1, with TRBD2 matching over 10 bases. This CDR3 has 15 amino acids. V lost 1 base and J lost 4; bases outside the gene matches: 1. The V gene's germline CDR1 is SGHVS and CDR2 FQNEAQ. CDR3 loop: CASSLGLAGYNEQFF. The CDR3 nucleotides are TGTGCCAGCAGCTTAGGACTAGCGGGTTACAATGAGCAGTTCTTC.

The chain uses TRBV5-1 and TRBJ2-3, with 7 bases aligning to TRBD2. Per germline, CDR1 SGHRS and CDR2 YFSETQ. V was pared by 0 bases and J by 8 bases, with 9 bases of the junction left unmatched. The CDR3 consists of 15 residues. The CDR3 DNA reads as TGCGCCAGCAGCTTGGTTGGGGGAGGGCCTGGTACGCAGTATTTT. This codes for CASSLVGGGPGTQYF.

This chain uses TRBV28 with TRBJ2-7; 7 positions agree with TRBD2. The CDR3 has 11 amino acids. Germline V gene sequence: CDR1 MDHEN, CDR2 SYDVKM. J lost 5 bases, V lost 8 bases, and 3 bases had no gene match. The CDR3 is CASWGGNEQYF. The CDR3 coding sequence is TGTGCCAGCTGGGGGGGAAACGAGCAGTACTTC. The full variable domain, rest sourced from reference TRBV28 and TRBJ2-7, is DVKVTQSSRYLVKRTGEKVFLECVQDMDHENMFWYRQDPGLGLRLIYFSYDVKMKEKGDIPEGYSVSREKKERFSLILESASTNQTSMYLCASWGGNEQYFGPGTRLTVT.

The chain joins TRBV6-1 to TRBJ1-2, with D hard to call. Germline CDR1 reads MNHNS; CDR2 reads SASEGT. The CDR3 sequence is 12 residues long. The V end was cut by 2 bases, the J end by 4 bases, with 5 bases between. CDR3 bases: TGTGCCAGCAGTGAACTAAGCTATGGCTACACCTTC. Amino acids: CASSELSYGYTF.

V usage is TRBV27 and J usage is TRBJ2-3; 7 bases are a match to TRBD2. Germline CDR1 reads MNHEY; CDR2 reads SMNVEV (reference sequence). J was trimmed by 3 bases and V by 4 bases; bases with no gene match: 4. This CDR3 has 14 amino acids. CDR3 amino acids: CASSWGGGTDTQYF. The CDR3 DNA sequence: TGTGCCAGCAGTTGGGGCGGGGGAACAGATACGCAGTATTTT.

The chain has TRBV4-2 and TRBJ1-1; TRBD1 agrees at 8 bases. CDR3 length: 15 amino acids. Germline CDR1 is LGHNA and CDR2 is YNFKEQ. J lost 5 bases, V lost 5 bases, and 10 bases had no gene match. As DNA, the CDR3 is TGTGCCAGCAGCTCGAACAGGGGGTTGACGACTGAAGCTTTCTTT. It is translated as CASSSNRGLTTEAFF.

There are many counts of this clone. V usage is TRBV4-2 and J usage is TRBJ2-7, with D possibly TRBD2 on 6 matching bases. This CDR3 contains 15 residues. Germline CDR1 LGHNA, CDR2 YNFKEQ. The V end lost 1 base, the J end lost 1 base, and 11 bases lay between the germline ends. The DNA for the CDR3 is TGTGCCAGCAGCCAAGCCGGGACTGATTCCTACGAGCAGTACTTC. As protein: CASSQAGTDSYEQYF.

The V and J genes are TRBV6-6 and TRBJ2-7; 9 positions match TRBD1. This CDR3 comprises 15 residues. V dropped 2 bases and J dropped 3; count of bases not matched to a gene: 5. CDR1 is MNHNY and CDR2 is SVGAGI in the germline V gene (reference sequence). CDR3 loop: CASSYGGDRDYEQYF. The CDR3 region has the DNA TGTGCCAGCAGTTACGGAGGGGACAGGGACTACGAGCAGTACTTC.

CDR3 region: CASSQKQGIPTYEQYF. CDR3 DNA: TGTGCCAGCAGCCAAAAACAGGGGATCCCGACCTACGAGCAGTACTTC. The chain has TRBV7-2 and TRBJ2-7; 7 nucleotides line up with TRBD1. Trimming at V came to 5 bases and at J to 2 bases, leaving 12 bases not matched to a gene. Germline values: CDR1 SGHTA, CDR2 FQGNSA. This CDR3 spans 16 amino acids.

V gene TRBV27 combines with J gene TRBJ2-6; 7 bases align to TRBD2. Germline V gene data show CDR1 as MNHEY and CDR2 as SMNVEV (reference sequence). V lost 8 bases, J lost 3 bases, and 7 bases stayed unmatched. This CDR3 comprises 15 residues. CDR3 residues: CASRGVGFGANVLTF. The CDR3 bases are TGTGCCAGCCGGGGGGTGGGATTTGGGGCCAACGTCCTGACTTTC.

The rearrangement uses TRBV2 and TRBJ1-2; D ambiguous. V was cut by 1 base and J by 2 bases, with 5 bases left in between. This CDR3 spans 13 amino acids. Germline CDR1 is SNHLY and CDR2 is FYNNEI. The CDR3 DNA is TGTGCCAGCAGTGAAGGCATGAACTATGGCTACACCTTC. Its translation: CASSEGMNYGYTF.